This TCR beta chain was sequenced in a study of T cell responses to AZD1222 COVID-19 vaccine (dated by TCRdb to about 2021). Some background on the complete study: AZD1222 recipients whose second dose came at about 4 weeks and those whose second dose came at about 12 weeks were combined into one group, since spike-specific TCR depth and breadth did not differ between the two schedules. TCR sequencing was performed for 230 to 250 trial participants, of whom about 200 were given two doses of AZD1222 and around 26 were given two doses of MenACWY control vaccine. Trial participants were enrolled by age into 18-55, 56-69 and 70-plus year subgroups, with 148, 28 and 57 TCR-sequenced participants respectively. General study outcomes and caveats: Reportedly, close to half of the unique spike-specific TCRs recognized epitopes lying outside the regions that are mutated in the B.1.351 and B.1.1.7 variants. Because no samples from the day 14 peak response were available, repertoires could be characterized only after the peak T cell response. In the small 56-69-year group, the increase in depth fell short of significance, most likely because of low power. A significant rise in spike-specific TCR breadth and depth was observed after two AZD1222 doses relative to day 0 and relative to MenACWY recipients. Conclusions about previously exposed vaccinees were limited because only six AZD1222 recipients were SARS-CoV-2 seropositive at baseline. Participants were mostly white British, with more females than males. The authors suggested clonal diversity may have been underestimated. CD4 TCRs associated with the vaccine covered the entire spike protein, and the dominant responses were in regions 160-218 and 743-854.

About this clone: This clone's antigen is unknown. Base qualities are missing; no much larger clone stands one base away.

Deletion took 1 base off V and 4 bases off J, with a span of 11 bases between the germline ends. The CDR3 has 14 amino acids, counting the end cysteine and phenylalanine. Solely the CDR3 DNA is kept, with 42 bases framed from the first base. Taken from the germline V gene, the CDR1 and CDR2 loops are LGHNA and YSLEER. The CDR3 regions of human TCRbeta chains were subjected to immunosequencing. The paper's processing steps were these. TCRs in the repertoires were matched against a reference library of SARS-CoV-2-specific TCRs that had been generated with the MIRA antigen-specificity platform. Breadth was defined as the fraction of unique TCRs that were SARS-CoV-2-associated, and depth was defined as the fraction of total T cells that were SARS-CoV-2-associated. Each spike-specific TCR was assigned to its reactive spike region and to a CD4 or CD8 class using the MIRA data. Log10-transformed breadth and depth values were compared by one-way ANOVA with Sidak's multiple comparisons tests. Held by TCRdb, this immuneACCESS table contains in-frame sequences only and omits some clones. Under half of the omission traces to an unresolved V gene where checked; the cause of the rest is unknown. That table gives V, J and clone size, and the DNA gave D and trimming. Present in this sample are 55,000 to 75,000 clones, almost 90% of which were seen just once. The ten largest clones take up less than 9% of the sample.

The time point label of this sample denotes: baseline before first vaccination. Vaccinee samples came from UK trials COV001 and COV002, including a single-blind randomized controlled phase 2/3 trial of AZD1222 (ChAdOx1 nCoV-19) in healthy adults. Trial participant PBMC samples were collected at day 0 and day 28 after the second dose for TCRbeta chain sequencing. The clonotype was recovered from an adult in good health. The rearrangement joined TRBV4-3 to TRBJ2-7, with no confident D gene call. The starting material was peripheral blood, obtained on day 0 of AZD1222 vaccination. In nucleotides, the sequence is TGCGCCAGCAGCCAAGGACCAGGATATTACGAGCAGTACTTC. Translation gives CASSQGPGYYEQYF.